Listed below are T cell receptor beta chains from one sample, sequenced in a study of memory CD4+ T cells and cytomegalovirus serostatus. The table came from immunoSEQ multiplex PCR; TCRdb's copy has only in-frame clones and leaves some out. The table shows around 45,000 clones, with around 74% occurring only once. Specimen: memory CD4+ T cells from blood. These receptors came from an adult in good health and CMV-seropositive. The CDR3 runs from the conserved cysteine through the conserved F or W. The D gene is left open where the match is weak. Not all rows give a size; the values are once, few, many and, for expanded clones, a class.

V	D	J	size	CDR3	DNA
TRBV7-9	.	TRBJ1-1	.	CASSLTGEGEAFF	TGTGCCAGCAGCTTAACAGGAGAAGGTGAAGCTTTCTTT
TRBV5-6	TRBD1	TRBJ1-1	few	CASSERDRPNTEAFF	TGTGCCAGCAGCGAGAGGGACAGGCCGAACACTGAAGCTTTCTTT
TRBV29-1	TRBD1	TRBJ1-1	.	CSVHAQGVEAFF	TGCAGCGTCCACGCGCAGGGGGTTGAAGCTTTCTTT
TRBV4-1	.	TRBJ2-1	.	CASSQDRGSNEQFF	TGCGCCAGCAGCCAAGATAGAGGGTCTAATGAGCAGTTCTTC
TRBV25-1	TRBD2	TRBJ2-1	.	CASSENSGLASNNEQFF	TGTGCCAGCAGTGAAAATTCGGGACTAGCGTCCAACAATGAGCAGTTCTTC
TRBV11-3	.	TRBJ2-7	few	CASSYEQYF	TGTGCCAGCAGCTACGAGCAGTACTTC
TRBV5-1	.	TRBJ1-1	.	CASSLPLGGTEAFF	TGCGCCAGCAGCCTACCTTTAGGGGGCACTGAAGCTTTCTTT
TRBV18	TRBD1	TRBJ1-2	.	CASSPDRGERGYTF	TGTGCCAGCTCACCGGACAGGGGAGAACGGGGCTACACCTTC
TRBV5-1	TRBD2	TRBJ2-3	.	CASSLAAGGGTDTQYF	TGCGCCAGCAGCTTGGCCGCGGGAGGCGGCACAGATACGCAGTATTTT
TRBV6-5	.	TRBJ1-4	once	CASRGPRHGSEKLFF	TGTGCCAGCAGGGGGCCCCGACACGGCTCTGAAAAACTGTTTTTT
TRBV18	.	TRBJ2-7	.	CASSPTSALTISYEQYF	TGTGCCAGCTCTCCTACCTCCGCTTTGACAATTTCCTACGAGCAGTACTTC
TRBV27	.	TRBJ2-6	few	CASRQGPGANVLTF	TGTGCCAGCCGGCAGGGGCCTGGGGCCAACGTCCTGACTTTC
TRBV7-2	TRBD1	TRBJ2-3	once	CASSLRPPGQGSSDTQYF	TGTGCCAGCAGCCTTAGGCCCCCGGGACAGGGTAGCTCAGATACGCAGTATTTT
TRBV5-4	.	TRBJ2-5	.	CASSVDQETQYF	TGTGCCAGCAGCGTAGACCAAGAGACCCAGTACTTC
TRBV5-4	.	TRBJ1-6	.	CASSLRGQYNSPLHF	TGTGCCAGCAGCTTACGAGGACAGTATAATTCACCCCTCCACTTT
TRBV28	TRBD1	TRBJ2-7	.	CASRGQIYEQYF	TGTGCCAGCAGGGGACAGATCTACGAGCAGTACTTC
TRBV7-2	.	TRBJ1-1	.	CASSLEYNTEAFF	TGTGCCAGCAGCTTAGAATACAACACTGAAGCTTTCTTT
TRBV4-2	.	TRBJ2-3	many	CASSQETPGARGDTQYF	TGTGCCAGCAGCCAAGAGACACCAGGGGCAAGGGGAGATACGCAGTATTTT